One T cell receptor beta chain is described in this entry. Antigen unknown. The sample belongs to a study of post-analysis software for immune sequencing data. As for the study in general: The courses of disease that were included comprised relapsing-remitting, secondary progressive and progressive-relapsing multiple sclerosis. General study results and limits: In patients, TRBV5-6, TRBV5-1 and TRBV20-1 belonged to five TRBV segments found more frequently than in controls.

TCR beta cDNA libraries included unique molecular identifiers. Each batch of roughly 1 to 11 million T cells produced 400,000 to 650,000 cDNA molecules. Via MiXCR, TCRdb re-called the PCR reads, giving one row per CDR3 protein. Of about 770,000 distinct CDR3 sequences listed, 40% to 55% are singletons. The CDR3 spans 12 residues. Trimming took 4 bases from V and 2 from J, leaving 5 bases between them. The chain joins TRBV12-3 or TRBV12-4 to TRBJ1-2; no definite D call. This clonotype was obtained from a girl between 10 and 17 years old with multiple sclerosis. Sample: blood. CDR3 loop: CASSSKNYGYTF. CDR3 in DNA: TGTGCCAGCAGTTCGAAAAACTATGGCTACACCTTC.